This T cell receptor beta chain was recorded in a study of CD4 T cells in relation to SARS-CoV-2 and coronaviruses. The method was immunoSEQ multiplex PCR; TCRdb's version includes in-frame clones alone and lacks a portion of them. The sample has about 18,000 clones, about 72% seen once. The unexposed donors gave CD4+ T cells in about 2010-2019, prior to COVID-19. After about 11 days of culture, CD4+ T cells were isolated. A few counts support this clone. Its specificity is not known. The CDR3 has 15 amino acids. The V end was cut by 6 bases, the J end by 3 bases, with 14 bases between. Germline lookup yields CDR1 SNHLY and CDR2 FYNNEI.

Source material: CD4+ T cells from PBMCs, cultured in vitro. The gene calls are TRBV2 and TRBJ2-2, with TRBD1 as a possible D gene (6 bases). The clonotype was recovered from a human donor in good health. For the CDR3, the DNA is TGTGCCAGCAGAGACATTACAGGGCACACCGGGGAGCTGTTTTTT. Amino acids: CASRDITGHTGELFF.